The entry below gives a single T cell receptor beta chain sequence along with its context. The data derive from a study of blood T cell repertoires in COVID-19. Data came from immunoSEQ multiplex PCR; TCRdb stores just in-frame clones and leaves some out. The table shows 200,000 to 300,000 clones, with about 83% occurring only once. V was pared by 2 bases and J by 5 bases, with 12 bases between. CDR3 size: 14 residues. Per germline, CDR1 SGHNT and CDR2 YENEEA. This sequence joins TRBV11-3 and TRBJ1-1, with a weak D call TRBD1 (6 bases). Sequencing was done on a sample of peripheral blood. The TCR originated in a human donor in a cohort sampled during active COVID-19. The CDR3: CASSLSSTGTEAFF. CDR3 bases: TGTGCCAGCAGCTTATCCTCGACAGGTACTGAAGCTTTCTTT.